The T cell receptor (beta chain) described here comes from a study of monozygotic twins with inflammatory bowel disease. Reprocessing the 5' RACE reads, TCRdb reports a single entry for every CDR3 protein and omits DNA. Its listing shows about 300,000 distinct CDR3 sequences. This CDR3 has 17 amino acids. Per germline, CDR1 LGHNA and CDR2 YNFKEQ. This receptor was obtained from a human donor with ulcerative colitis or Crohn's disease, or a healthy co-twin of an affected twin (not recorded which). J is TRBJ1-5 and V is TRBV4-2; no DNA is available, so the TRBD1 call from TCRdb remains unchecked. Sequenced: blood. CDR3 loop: CASSQVWLSGGDQPQHF.